This T cell receptor beta chain was captured by sequencing in a study of T-cell reconstitution after alpha-beta-depleted transplantation in children. This clonotype has a handful of counts. No antigen is known for it. Trimming cost V 5 bases and J 4 bases, with 7 bases left between them. This CDR3 contains 11 residues. The germline V gene has CDR1 DFQATT and CDR2 SNEGSKA (reference sequence). Unique molecular identifiers were used in preparing the TCRbeta library. TCRdb recomputed calls from the PCR reads with MiXCR, one row per CDR3 protein. Of around 440,000 distinct CDR3 sequences in the sample, roughly 17% were seen once. Findings and limits, study-wide: Counts and diversity of T cells one year after transplant came mostly from newly produced T cells. Expanded graft clones numbering several hundred reportedly gave rise to alpha-beta T cells about two months after transplant. For some patients, TCRbeta diversity was high at day 60 because of recipient T cells and thymic progenitors that survived.

The sequencing here drew on PBMCs, mostly from graft donor cells, taken 360 days after TCRalphabeta/CD19-depleted stem cell transplant. The chain employs TRBV20-1 and TRBJ2-3, with a possible D match to TRBD2 (5 bases). The source of this sequence is a boy younger than two who had a stem cell transplant for Wiskott-Aldrich syndrome, so the T cells may come from the graft donor. As DNA, the CDR3 is TGCAGTGCTCAGAGGGCAGATACGCAGTATTTT. Amino acid sequence: CSAQRADTQYF.